A selection of T cell receptor beta chains follows, all from one sample in a study of CD8 T cells in acute hepatitis C reinfection. Generated by immunoSEQ multiplex PCR, the TCRdb table keeps only in-frame clones and is missing some. The sample shows about a thousand clones, around 60% of them seen only once. The specimen comprised HCV NS3-1073 tetramer-sorted CD8+ T cells from PBMCs, sampled during acute infection. Receptors were obtained from a woman aged 18-29 years who spontaneously cleared hepatitis C infection. Each CDR3 is given with its conserved first and last residue. A D gene is named only where the DNA matches it firmly. Clone size is not always given. Where it is, it says once, few, many or a class for expanded clones.

V	D	J	size	DNA	CDR3
TRBV9	TRBD1	TRBJ1-1	.	TGTGCCAGCAGCGATTCAGGGGGCACTGAAGCTTTCTTT	CASSDSGGTEAFF
TRBV28	TRBD2	TRBJ2-1	.	TGTGCCAGCAGTTTTACTAGCGGGGACCCCCGGTACAATGAGCAGTTCTTC	CASSFTSGDPRYNEQFF
TRBV2	.	TRBJ2-3	.	TGTGCCAGCACCCCAGGGGTTCCAGATACGCAGTATTTT	CASTPGVPDTQYF
TRBV4-3	.	TRBJ2-2	.	TGCGCCAGCAGCCAAGAGGTAGGGGCGCCCGGGGAGCTGTTTTTT	CASSQEVGAPGELFF
TRBV11-1	TRBD2	TRBJ2-5	.	TGTGCCAGCAGCTCGGGACTAGCGGGAGAAGTAGAGACCCAGTACTTC	CASSSGLAGEVETQYF
TRBV4-3	TRBD2	TRBJ2-1	.	TGCGCCAGCAGCCAAGAAGTCTCGGCGGGAGGGGGCGATGAGCAGTTCTTC	CASSQEVSAGGGDEQFF
TRBV2	.	TRBJ1-1	.	TGTGCCAGCAGTGATCCGCAGGGCCAACACATGAACACTGAAGCTTTCTTT	CASSDPQGQHMNTEAFF
TRBV4-2	TRBD1	TRBJ1-2	.	TGTGCCAGCAGCCAAGATCTTTCCGGGACAGGGGGCCTCTATGGCTACACCTTC	CASSQDLSGTGGLYGYTF
TRBV27	.	TRBJ2-1	few	TGTGCCAGCAGTACAGGGGGCAAGAGAGCGGGAGGGCTCTACAATGAGCAGTTCTTC	CASSTGGKRAGGLYNEQFF
TRBV4-2	TRBD1	TRBJ2-7	few	TGTGCCAGCAGCCAACCGGGACAGTGGAACGAGCAGTACTTC	CASSQPGQWNEQYF
TRBV25-1	.	TRBJ1-6	.	TGTGCCAGCAGGCACAGAAATTCACCCCTCCACTTT	CASRHRNSPLHF
TRBV28	.	TRBJ2-7	once	TGTGCCAGCAGCCCCCCGGACCCCTACGAGCAGTACTTC	CASSPPDPYEQYF
TRBV28	.	TRBJ2-7	.	TGTGCCAGCAGTCACCCCAAAACCCAAAGGACACTCTACGAGCAGTACTTC	CASSHPKTQRTLYEQYF
TRBV4-3	TRBD2	TRBJ2-3	.	TGCGCCAGCAGCCAAGATCCCCTAGCGGGAGGAGGAGATACGCAGTATTTT	CASSQDPLAGGGDTQYF
TRBV13	.	TRBJ2-7	.	TGTGCTAGCAGCTTTTCCGGGACCTCCTACGAGCAGTACTTC	CASSFSGTSYEQYF
TRBV29-1	.	TRBJ2-1	few	TGCAGCGGGAGTAGCGGAGAGGGGGGCAATACGGAAAATGAGCAGTTCTTC	CSGSSGEGGNTENEQFF
TRBV28	TRBD1	TRBJ2-6	.	TGTGCCAGCAGTTCGGGACAGGGGAACGTCCTGACTTTC	CASSSGQGNVLTF
TRBV9	.	TRBJ1-1	few	TGTGCCAGCAGCGCCCAGGACGGGACTGAAGCTTTCTTT	CASSAQDGTEAFF
TRBV4-1	.	TRBJ2-7	.	TGCGCCAGCAGCCAAGATTTGGCAGTCTACGAGCAGTACTTC	CASSQDLAVYEQYF
TRBV5-1	.	TRBJ2-7	.	TGCGCCAGCAGCCCTGGGGCCTCGTTAGGGGAGCAGTACTTC	CASSPGASLGEQYF
TRBV14	.	TRBJ2-7	.	TGTGCCAGCAGCCAAGCCTCGCGTGAATACGAGCAGTACTTC	CASSQASREYEQYF
TRBV27	TRBD1	TRBJ1-6	.	TGTGCCAGCAGTTTATTAAGGACAGGGGGGAATTCACCCCTCCACTTT	CASSLLRTGGNSPLHF
TRBV7-2	.	TRBJ1-2	.	TGTGCCAGCAGTCCAGAAGTCGGGCCCCCGCCGTATTATGGCTACACCTTC	CASSPEVGPPPYYGYTF
TRBV28	TRBD1	TRBJ2-7	few	TGTGCCAGCAGTTTATCGGCTGGACAGGGAGCTCCGTACGAGCAGTACTTC	CASSLSAGQGAPYEQYF
TRBV25-1	.	TRBJ2-3	.	TGTGCCATCAGGGACCAAAGCACAGATACGCAGTATTTT	CAIRDQSTDTQYF
TRBV5-8	.	TRBJ2-2	.	TGTGCCAGCAGCCAAGAACCAGGGGCCCCGAACACCGGGGAGCTGTTTTTT	CASSQEPGAPNTGELFF
TRBV4-2	.	TRBJ1-1	.	TGTGCCAGCAGTCAAGAAAGGGGGAGTGAAGCTTTCTTT	CASSQERGSEAFF
TRBV30	.	TRBJ2-3	.	TGTGCCTGGAGTGTTTATAGGGGGGATACGCAGTATTTT	CAWSVYRGDTQYF
TRBV4-2	.	TRBJ2-7	.	TGTGCCAGCAGCCAAGAGAGCGGAGCCTGGGGAGAGCAGTACTTC	CASSQESGAWGEQYF
TRBV5-6	.	TRBJ1-1	.	TGTGCCAGCAGCTCCCCTGAGGGGATTCACATGAACACTGAAGCTTTCTTT	CASSSPEGIHMNTEAFF
TRBV12-5	.	TRBJ2-6	.	TGTGCTAGTGGTACGTGCAATGCAGGACAAAGTCGGGCCAACGTCCTGACTTTC	CASGTCNAGQSRANVLTF
TRBV13	TRBD2	TRBJ2-3	.	TGTGCCAGCATCCTAGCCCGGACTAGCCAAAGCACAGATACGCAGTATTTT	CASILARTSQSTDTQYF